The 16 T cell receptor beta chains in this list originate from one sample, sequenced in a study of cytomegalovirus exposure and HLA in healthy donors. Vbeta (60) and Jbeta (13) primers were used in the PCR. Sequencing was performed with immunoSEQ multiplex PCR; in TCRdb, only in-frame clones are kept and a portion is missing. The sample holds 140,000 to 150,000 clones, roughly 90% seen once. Sequenced material: PBMCs. The receptors derive from a woman aged 40 to 55 in good health and CMV-seronegative.

Only a few counts were recorded for this clone. The rearrangement uses TRBV28 and TRBJ2-7; TRBD1 aligns across 8 bases. Germline V gives CDR1 MDHEN, CDR2 SYDVKM. This CDR3 is built from 13 residues. V was clipped by 6 bases and J by 5 bases; unmatched bases: 6. The CDR3 sequence is CASRQTGEDEQYF. CDR3 nucleotides: TGTGCCAGCAGGCAGACAGGGGAAGACGAGCAGTACTTC.

This clone was detected only a few times. The chain joins TRBV7-9 to TRBJ2-5, with D unresolved. The CDR3 is 13 amino acids. V was shortened by 6 bases and J by 2 bases, with 10 bases between the two germline ends. CDR1 and CDR2 from the germline V gene are SEHNR and FQNEAQ (reference sequence). CDR3: CASRLDTQETQYF. CDR3 DNA: TGTGCCAGCAGACTTGACACACAAGAGACCCAGTACTTC.

The rearrangement links TRBV28 to TRBJ1-5; 8 bases are shared with TRBD1. Germline CDR1 is MDHEN and CDR2 is SYDVKM. This CDR3 has 15 residues. V gave up 0 bases and J gave up 6 bases; unmatched junction bases: 4. The CDR3 region has the DNA TGTGCCAGCAGTTTATGGGGCAGGGGGCGTCAGCCCCAGCATTTT. Amino acids: CASSLWGRGRQPQHF.

The rearrangement joins TRBV28 to TRBJ2-1, with TRBD2 matching 12 bases. The J segment lost 3 bases and the V segment lost 5 bases, leaving 8 bases of the junction unmatched. From germline, CDR1 is MDHEN and CDR2 SYDVKM. The CDR3 contains 17 residues. CDR3 nucleotide sequence: TGTGCCAGCAGTCCCCTTGGGGGACTAGCGGGCTACAATGAGCAGTTCTTC. It translates to CASSPLGGLAGYNEQFF.

The rearrangement links TRBV4-2 to TRBJ2-1, with D perhaps matching TRBD2 (5 bases). The CDR3 extends over 16 amino acids. Trimming removed 1 base at V and 0 bases at J, with 10 bases between. The germline CDR1 and CDR2 sequences are LGHNA and YNFKEQ. The CDR3 nucleotides read TGTGCCAGCAGCCAAGGCGACGGGAACTCCTACAATGAGCAGTTCTTC. Residues: CASSQGDGNSYNEQFF.

The chain combines TRBV4-3 with TRBJ2-7; TRBD1 might be the D (6 bases). The CDR3 runs to 14 residues. V was clipped by 0 bases and J by 7 bases, with 13 bases between them. Germline V lookup: CDR1 LGHNA, CDR2 YSLEER. DNA for the CDR3: TGCGCCAGCAGCCAAGATCGAACAGGGCGGGAGCAGTACTTC. Residues: CASSQDRTGREQYF.

The chain joins TRBV27 to TRBJ2-3, with D possibly being TRBD1 (6 bases). Germline loops: CDR1 MNHEY, CDR2 SMNVEV (reference sequence). Trimming cost V 6 bases and J 2 bases, with 12 bases left between them. The CDR3 has 14 amino acids. The CDR3 DNA sequence: TGTGCCAGCAGAAGGGGGAAGTACACAGATACGCAGTATTTT. Translation: CASRRGKYTDTQYF.

This clone was seen only a few times. The chain employs TRBV4-1 and TRBJ2-7, with a tentative D call TRBD2 (6 bases). V lost 4 bases and J 4 bases, leaving 14 bases between the germline ends. Germline CDR1 reads MGHRA; CDR2 reads YSYEKL. CDR3 length: 14 amino acids. DNA of the CDR3: TGCGCCAGCAGCCTAGGGGCGGGAAGTTACGAGCAGTACTTC. Protein sequence: CASSLGAGSYEQYF.

In this sample, this clone turned up once. The rearrangement joins TRBV7-9 to TRBJ1-2, with TRBD1 as a possible D gene (5 bases). CDR3 length equals 13 residues. Trimming removed 5 bases from V and 4 bases from J, with 11 bases in between. From germline, CDR1 is SEHNR and CDR2 FQNEAQ (reference sequence). The DNA for the CDR3 is TGTGCCAGCAGCCCCGGACAAATCTATGGCTACACCTTC. The encoded protein is CASSPGQIYGYTF.

The chain links TRBV6-1 to TRBJ2-7; D gene uncertain. Germline-derived CDR1 and CDR2 are MNHNS and SASEGT. The V end lost 2 bases, the J end lost 6 bases, and 14 bases lay between the germline ends. There are 14 residues in the CDR3. The CDR3, as DNA: TGTGCCAGCAGTGAACGGTATATAGTTTTCGAGCAGTACTTC. Translating gives CASSERYIVFEQYF.

This clone was seen a few times. V usage is TRBV28 and J usage is TRBJ2-1; 14 bases map to TRBD2. V lost 7 bases to trimming and J lost 3 bases; unmatched junction nucleotides: 8. Germline-derived CDR1 and CDR2 are MDHEN and SYDVKM. The CDR3 covers 17 residues. The CDR3 here is CASTTSGRVESYNEQFF. CDR3 nucleotides: TGTGCCAGCACGACTAGCGGGAGGGTTGAAAGCTACAATGAGCAGTTCTTC.

The V call is TRBV6-5, the J call TRBJ1-5; 8 bases are a match to TRBD1. The CDR3 spans 14 residues. Trimming cost V 4 bases and J 7 bases; bases outside gene matches: 6. Germline V gives CDR1 MNHEY, CDR2 SVGAGI. The CDR3 DNA follows: TGTGCCAGCAGTTCCTACGCAGGGGGCCAGCCCCAGCATTTT. Its protein product is CASSSYAGGQPQHF.

This clone has only one observation. V is TRBV11-2 and J is TRBJ2-7, with 8 bases aligning to TRBD1. CDR1 SGHAT and CDR2 FQNNGV come from the germline V gene. The ends lost 5 bases at V and 2 bases at J; junction bases unmatched: 11. The CDR3 is 16 residues long. Here the CDR3 reads CASSPLRWTGTYEQYF. CDR3 nucleotides: TGTGCCAGCAGCCCCCTCAGGTGGACAGGGACCTACGAGCAGTACTTC. The whole variable domain, remainder taken from reference TRBV11-2 and TRBJ2-7, is EAGVAQSPRYKIIEKRQSVAFWCNPISGHATLYWYQQILGQGPKLLIQFQNNGVVDDSQLPKDRFSAERLKGVDSTLKIQPAKLEDSAVYLCASSPLRWTGTYEQYFGPGTRLTVT.

The chain carries TRBV5-1 and TRBJ2-5; D might be TRBD2 (6 bases). CDR1 and CDR2 (germline): SGHRS, YFSETQ. The CDR3 is made up of 14 amino acids. With 2 bases removed from V and 1 base from J, the gap between germline ends came to 9 bases. For the CDR3, the DNA is TGCGCCAGCAGCTTAGGAGGGGTCCAAGAGACCCAGTACTTC. Encoded protein: CASSLGGVQETQYF.

V is TRBV4-1 and J is TRBJ2-2; 9 nucleotides line up with TRBD1. Per germline, CDR1 MGHRA and CDR2 YSYEKL. J gave up 5 bases and V 5 bases, and 9 bases lay outside the gene matches. The CDR3 totals 16 residues. The CDR3 is CASSLTGTGFTGELFF. The CDR3 DNA is TGCGCCAGCAGCTTAACCGGGACAGGGTTTACCGGGGAGCTGTTTTTT.

This chain joins TRBV18 and TRBJ1-1; 8 bases agree with TRBD1. The trim removed 4 bases at V and 1 base at J, leaving 5 bases unmatched. This CDR3 contains 15 residues. Germline CDR1 is KGHSH and CDR2 is LQKENI. The CDR3, as DNA: TGTGCCAGCTCACTCGGACAGGGAGAGAACACTGAAGCTTTCTTT. It is translated as CASSLGQGENTEAFF.